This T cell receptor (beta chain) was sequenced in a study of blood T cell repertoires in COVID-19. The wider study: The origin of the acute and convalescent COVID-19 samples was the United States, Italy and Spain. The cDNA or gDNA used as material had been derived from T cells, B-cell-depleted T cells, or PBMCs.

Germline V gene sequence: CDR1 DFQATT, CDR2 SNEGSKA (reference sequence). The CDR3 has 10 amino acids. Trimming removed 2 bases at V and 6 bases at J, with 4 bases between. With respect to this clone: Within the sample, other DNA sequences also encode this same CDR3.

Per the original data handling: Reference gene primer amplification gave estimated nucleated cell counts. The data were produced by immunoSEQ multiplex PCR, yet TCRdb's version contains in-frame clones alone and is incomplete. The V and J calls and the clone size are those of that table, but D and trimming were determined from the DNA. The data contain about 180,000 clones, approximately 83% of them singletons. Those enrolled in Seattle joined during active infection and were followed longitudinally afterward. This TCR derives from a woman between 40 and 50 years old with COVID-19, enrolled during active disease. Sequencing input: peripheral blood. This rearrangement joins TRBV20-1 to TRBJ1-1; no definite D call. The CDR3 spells CSARTAEAFF. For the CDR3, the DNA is TGCAGTGCTAGAACAGCTGAAGCTTTCTTT.